This is a list of T cell receptor beta chains from one sample in a study of blood T cell repertoires in COVID-19. Generated by immunoSEQ multiplex PCR, the TCRdb table keeps only in-frame clones and is missing some. The data show approximately 300,000 clones, about 93% seen once. The sequenced sample consisted of peripheral blood. All receptors come from a woman in her 30s with COVID-19, enrolled during active disease. CDR3s include the opening cysteine and the closing phenylalanine or tryptophan. Each record gives: J gene, V gene, D gene, clone size, CDR3 DNA, CDR3 protein. The D gene is left open where the match is weak. Some rows have no size entry. The others give once, few or many, or a class for an expanded clone.

TRBJ1-5	TRBV10-2	TRBD1	.	TGCGCCAGCAGTTCATCCAGACAGGGGAGTCAGCCCCAGCATTTT	CASSSSRQGSQPQHF
TRBJ2-6	TRBV11-2	TRBD1	.	TGTGCCAGCAGCTCCGGACAGGCGCCGAGCTCTGGGGCCAACGTCCTGACTTTC	CASSSGQAPSSGANVLTF
TRBJ1-2	TRBV18	.	.	TGTGCCAGCTCACCGCAGGGATTGGAGAATGGCTACACCTTC	CASSPQGLENGYTF
TRBJ1-1	TRBV5-1	.	.	TGCGCCAGCAGCTTGGGGGCGATGAACACTGAAGCTTTCTTT	CASSLGAMNTEAFF
TRBJ1-2	TRBV29-1	.	.	TGCAGCGTTTCCGGACATAACTATGGCTACACCTTC	CSVSGHNYGYTF
TRBJ1-4	TRBV4-2	.	.	TGTGCCAGCAGCCGATCGGGAACAGCGTATAATGAAAAACTGTTTTTT	CASSRSGTAYNEKLFF
TRBJ2-7	TRBV14	TRBD1	once	TGTGCCAGCAGCCAAGAGGCAGGGGGTCCCTACGAGCAGTACTTC	CASSQEAGGPYEQYF
TRBJ2-3	TRBV5-1	.	.	TGCGCCAGCAGCGCAGATGGAGGGAAGGCTAGCACAGATACGCAGTATTTT	CASSADGGKASTDTQYF
TRBJ1-5	TRBV5-1	.	.	TGCGCCAGCAGTACAGGGACCGGCAATCAGCCCCAGCATTTT	CASSTGTGNQPQHF
TRBJ1-6	TRBV4-3	.	.	TGCGCCAGCAGCCAAGCGGTCACAGGGATTGGGAATTCACCCCTCCACTTT	CASSQAVTGIGNSPLHF
TRBJ2-7	TRBV2	.	.	TGTGCCAGCAGCCCGGGACTGAGCTCCTACGAGCAGTACTTC	CASSPGLSSYEQYF
TRBJ1-6	TRBV5-1	.	.	TGCGCCAGCAGTCTTGTCAGGGGCTCACCCCTCCACTTT	CASSLVRGSPLHF
TRBJ2-7	TRBV30	TRBD1	.	TGTGCCTGGAGTGTACAAGTGGGTGGGGACAGGGGGCTCGGCGAGCAGTACTTC	CAWSVQVGGDRGLGEQYF
TRBJ2-1	TRBV7-9	TRBD2	.	TGTGCCAGCAGCCCTAATAGCGGGAGCTCCTACAATGAGCAGTTCTTC	CASSPNSGSSYNEQFF